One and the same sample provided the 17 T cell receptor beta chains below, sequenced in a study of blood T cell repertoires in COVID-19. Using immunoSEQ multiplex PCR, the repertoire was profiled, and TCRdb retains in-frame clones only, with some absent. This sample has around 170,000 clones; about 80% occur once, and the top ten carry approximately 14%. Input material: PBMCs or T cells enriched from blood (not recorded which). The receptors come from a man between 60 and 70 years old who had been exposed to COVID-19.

The CDR3 region is CASSEPPGSADTQYF. The CDR3 nucleotides read TGTGCCAGCAGTGAACCTCCGGGATCGGCAGATACGCAGTATTTT. The rearrangement joins TRBV2 to TRBJ2-3; tentatively, D is TRBD2 (5 bases). Germline V gives CDR1 SNHLY, CDR2 FYNNEI. The ends were cut back, 2 bases at V and 4 bases at J, with 13 bases in the middle. The CDR3 spans 15 residues.

This CDR3 reads CASSPIDRDQETQYF. CDR3 sequence (DNA): TGTGCCAGCAGCCCTATCGACAGGGATCAAGAGACCCAGTACTTC. The chain links TRBV28 to TRBJ2-5; TRBD1 matches 7 bases. CDR1 MDHEN and CDR2 SYDVKM come from the germline V gene. CDR3 length: 15 residues. Losses at the gene ends were 6 bases for V and 2 bases for J; bases not matched to a gene: 9.

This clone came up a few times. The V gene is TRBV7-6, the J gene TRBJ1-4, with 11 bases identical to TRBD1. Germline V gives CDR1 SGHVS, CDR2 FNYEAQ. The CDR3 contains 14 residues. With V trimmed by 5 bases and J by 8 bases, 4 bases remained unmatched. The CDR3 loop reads CASSPGQGAEKLFF. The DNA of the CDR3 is TGTGCCAGCAGCCCCGGACAGGGGGCAGAAAAACTGTTTTTT.

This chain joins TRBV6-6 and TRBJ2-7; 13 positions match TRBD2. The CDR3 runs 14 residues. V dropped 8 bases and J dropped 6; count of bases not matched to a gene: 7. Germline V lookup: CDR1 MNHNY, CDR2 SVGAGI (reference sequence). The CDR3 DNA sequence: TGTGCCAGCTGGACTAGCGGGAGTTTCGGCGAGCAGTACTTC. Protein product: CASWTSGSFGEQYF.

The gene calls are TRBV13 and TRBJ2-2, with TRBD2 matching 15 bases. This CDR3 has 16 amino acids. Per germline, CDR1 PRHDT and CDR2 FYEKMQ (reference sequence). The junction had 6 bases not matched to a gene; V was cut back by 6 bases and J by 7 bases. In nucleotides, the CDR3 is TGTGCCAGCAGTCGGACTAGCGGGAGGGCGGTCGGGGAGCTGTTTTTT. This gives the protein CASSRTSGRAVGELFF.

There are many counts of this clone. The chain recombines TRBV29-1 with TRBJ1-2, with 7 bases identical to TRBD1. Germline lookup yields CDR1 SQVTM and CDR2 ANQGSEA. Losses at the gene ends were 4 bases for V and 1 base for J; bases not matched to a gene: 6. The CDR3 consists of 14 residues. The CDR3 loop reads CSVVTGVDNYGYTF. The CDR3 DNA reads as TGCAGCGTTGTTACAGGGGTAGATAACTATGGCTACACCTTC.

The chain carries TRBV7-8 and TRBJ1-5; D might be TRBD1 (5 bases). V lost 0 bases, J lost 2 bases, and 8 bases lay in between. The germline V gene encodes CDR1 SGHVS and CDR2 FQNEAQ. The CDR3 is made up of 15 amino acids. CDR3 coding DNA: TGTGCCAGCAGCTTAGCCAGGGTTGGCAATCAGCCCCAGCATTTT. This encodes CASSLARVGNQPQHF.

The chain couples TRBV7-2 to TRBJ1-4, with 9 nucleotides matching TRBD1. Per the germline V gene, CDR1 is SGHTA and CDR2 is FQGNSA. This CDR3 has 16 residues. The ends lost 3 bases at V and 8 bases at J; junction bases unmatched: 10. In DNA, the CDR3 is TGTGCCAGCAGCTTCAGACCGGGACAGGGAGTGGAAAAACTGTTTTTT. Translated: CASSFRPGQGVEKLFF.

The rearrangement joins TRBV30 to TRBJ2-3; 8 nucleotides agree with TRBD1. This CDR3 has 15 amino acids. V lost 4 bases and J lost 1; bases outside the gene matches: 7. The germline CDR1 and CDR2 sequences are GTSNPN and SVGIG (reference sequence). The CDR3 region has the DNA TGTGCCTGGAATAAACCGGGACAGGGCACAGATACGCAGTATTTT. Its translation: CAWNKPGQGTDTQYF.

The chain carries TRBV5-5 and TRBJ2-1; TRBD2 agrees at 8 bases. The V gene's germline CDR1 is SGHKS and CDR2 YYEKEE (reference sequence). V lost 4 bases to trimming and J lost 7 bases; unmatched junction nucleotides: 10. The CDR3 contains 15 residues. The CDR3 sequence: CASSLGTSSLNEQFF. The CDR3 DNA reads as TGTGCCAGCAGCCTAGGGACTAGTTCTTTGAATGAGCAGTTCTTC. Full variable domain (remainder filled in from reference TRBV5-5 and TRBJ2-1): DAGVTQSPTHLIKTRGQQVTLRCSPISGHKSVSWYQQVLGQGPQFIFQYYEKEERGRGNFPDRFSARQFPNYSSELNVNALLLGDSALYLCASSLGTSSLNEQFFGPGTRLTVL.

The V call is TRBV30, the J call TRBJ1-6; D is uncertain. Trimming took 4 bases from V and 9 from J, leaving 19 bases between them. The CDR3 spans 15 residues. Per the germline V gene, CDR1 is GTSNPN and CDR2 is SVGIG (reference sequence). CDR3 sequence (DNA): TGTGCCTGGAACACACTTCGGGGAAGGAGTTCACCCCTCCACTTT. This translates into CAWNTLRGRSSPLHF.

The DNA of the CDR3 is TGTGCCAGCAGCCCGTTTGACAGGGGGGACGGGGAGCTGTTTTTT. This sequence encodes CASSPFDRGDGELFF. This sequence joins TRBV11-1 and TRBJ2-2; 9 nucleotides match TRBD1. The CDR3 is 15 residues long. With 5 bases clipped from V and 7 bases from J, the junction kept 8 bases outside the gene matches. CDR1 is SGHAT and CDR2 is FQDESV in the germline V gene (reference sequence).

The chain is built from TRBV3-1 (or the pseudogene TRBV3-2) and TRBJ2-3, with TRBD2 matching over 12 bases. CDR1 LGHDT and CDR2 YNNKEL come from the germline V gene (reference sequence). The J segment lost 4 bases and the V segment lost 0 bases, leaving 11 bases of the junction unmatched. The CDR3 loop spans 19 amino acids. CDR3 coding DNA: TGTGCCAGCAGCCAAGACGGTCTAGCGGGAGGGCCTAGGCCAGATACGCAGTATTTT. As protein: CASSQDGLAGGPRPDTQYF.

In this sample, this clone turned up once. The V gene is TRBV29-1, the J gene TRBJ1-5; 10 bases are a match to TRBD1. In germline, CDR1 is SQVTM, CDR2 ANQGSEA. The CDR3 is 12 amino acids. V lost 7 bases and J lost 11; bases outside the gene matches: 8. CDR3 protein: CSAEGTGEAQHF. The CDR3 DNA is TGCAGCGCCGAGGGGACAGGGGAGGCCCAGCATTTT.

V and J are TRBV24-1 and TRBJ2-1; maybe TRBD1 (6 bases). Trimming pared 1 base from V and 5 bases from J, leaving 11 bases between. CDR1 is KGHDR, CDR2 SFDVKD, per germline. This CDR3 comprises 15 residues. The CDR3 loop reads CATSDFGAGDNEQFF. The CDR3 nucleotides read TGTGCCACCAGTGATTTCGGTGCAGGGGACAATGAGCAGTTCTTC.

The CDR3 nucleotides read TGTGCCTGGAGCTCCAGGGGGCTTCCATACGAGCAGTACTTC. Its translation is CAWSSRGLPYEQYF. The J gene is TRBJ2-7, the V gene TRBV30; 8 bases line up with TRBD1. With 3 bases clipped from V and 4 bases from J, the junction kept 8 bases outside the gene matches. CDR3 length: 14 amino acids. Germline assignment: CDR1 GTSNPN and CDR2 SVGIG (reference sequence).

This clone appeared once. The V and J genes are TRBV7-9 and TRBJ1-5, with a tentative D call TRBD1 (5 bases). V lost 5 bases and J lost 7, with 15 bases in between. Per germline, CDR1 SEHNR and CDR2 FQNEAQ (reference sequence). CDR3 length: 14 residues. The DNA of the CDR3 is TGTGCCAGCAGCCCAGGCGGGGCGTGGCAGCCCCAGCATTTT. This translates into CASSPGGAWQPQHF.